This paragraph covers one T cell receptor (beta chain) sequence. The antigen remains unidentified. Clones were read by immunoSEQ multiplex PCR, and TCRdb kept only the in-frame ones, dropping some. The sample holds millions of clones, around nine tenths seen once. These data originate in a study of shared clonotypes between healthy human individuals. Study-wide findings and caveats: Clonotypes which were not shared had lower generation probabilities than clonotypes that all four donors shared. A small donor pool kept down the genetic and exposure-history diversity that was represented. Sharing across four donors was highest in naive CD4 (around 5%) and lowest in memory CD8 (roughly 0.4%).

This receptor was obtained from a man aged 18 to 30 in good health. Sequenced input: naive CD4+ T cells sorted from blood. Subset indicated: CD45RA+ positively selected.

CDR3 sequence reads: CASSGDGGNGYEQYF. The CDR3 DNA reads as TGTGCCAGCAGTGGTGACGGCGGGAACGGCTACGAGCAGTACTTC. This chain joins TRBV2 and TRBJ2-7, with TRBD2 as a possible D gene (6 bases). The V end was cut by 4 bases, the J end by 3 bases, with 16 bases between. Germline lookup yields CDR1 SNHLY and CDR2 FYNNEI. The CDR3 runs 15 residues.